This T cell receptor beta chain was captured by sequencing in a study of blood T cell repertoires in COVID-19. Study in general: Whether acute or convalescent, the COVID-19 samples came from the United States, Italy and Spain.

Clones were read by immunoSEQ multiplex PCR, and TCRdb kept only the in-frame ones, dropping some. The sample lists about 120,000 clones, 87% seen once, with 7% to 9% in the top ten. Germline V lookup: CDR1 SGHVS, CDR2 FQNEAQ. The CDR3 has 14 amino acids. Trimming took 5 bases from V and 1 from J, leaving 12 bases between them. Specimen: peripheral blood. The V gene is TRBV7-8, the J gene TRBJ2-7; possibly TRBD2 for D (5 bases). The TCR was taken from a human donor in a cohort sampled during active COVID-19. CDR3 nucleotides: TGTGCCAGCAGCCCCCTCCGGACTTCCTACGAGCAGTACTTC. Translating gives CASSPLRTSYEQYF.